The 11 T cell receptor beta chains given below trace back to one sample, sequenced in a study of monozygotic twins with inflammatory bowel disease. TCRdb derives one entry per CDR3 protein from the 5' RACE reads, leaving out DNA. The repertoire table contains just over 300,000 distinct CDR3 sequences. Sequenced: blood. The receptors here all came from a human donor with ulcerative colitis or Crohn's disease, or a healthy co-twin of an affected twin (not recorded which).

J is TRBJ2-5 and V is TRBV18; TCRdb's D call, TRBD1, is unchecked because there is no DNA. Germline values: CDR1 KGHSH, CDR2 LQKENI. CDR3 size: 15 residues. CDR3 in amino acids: CASSSDRGVQETQYF.

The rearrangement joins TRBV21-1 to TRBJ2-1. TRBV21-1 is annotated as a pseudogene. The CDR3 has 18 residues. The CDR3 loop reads CASSKVLLGKSSYNEQFF.

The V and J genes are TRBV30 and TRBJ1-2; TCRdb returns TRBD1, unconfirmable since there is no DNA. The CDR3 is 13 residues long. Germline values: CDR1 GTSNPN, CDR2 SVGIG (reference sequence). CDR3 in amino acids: CAWSVLGHLWRTF.

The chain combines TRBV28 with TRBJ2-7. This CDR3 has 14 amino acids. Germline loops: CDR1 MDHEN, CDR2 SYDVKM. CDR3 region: CASSLSESFYEQYF.

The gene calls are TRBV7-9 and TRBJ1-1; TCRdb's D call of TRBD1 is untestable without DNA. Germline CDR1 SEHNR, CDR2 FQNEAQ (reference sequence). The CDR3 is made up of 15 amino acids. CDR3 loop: CASSSGTGQNTEAFF.

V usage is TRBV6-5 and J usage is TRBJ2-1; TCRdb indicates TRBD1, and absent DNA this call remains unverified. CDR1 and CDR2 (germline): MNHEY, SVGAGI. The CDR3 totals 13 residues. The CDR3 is CASSYERGSEQFF.

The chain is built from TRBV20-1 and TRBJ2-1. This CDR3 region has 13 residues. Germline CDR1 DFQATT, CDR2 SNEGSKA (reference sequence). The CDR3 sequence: CSALAFPYNEQFF.

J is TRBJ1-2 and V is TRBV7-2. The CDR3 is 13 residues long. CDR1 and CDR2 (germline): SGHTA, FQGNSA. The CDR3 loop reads CASSLASGGGYTF. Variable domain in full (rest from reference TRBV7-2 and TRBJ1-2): GAGVSQSPSNKVTEKGKDVELRCDPISGHTALYWYRQSLGQGLEFLIYFQGNSAPDKSGLPSDRFSAERTGGSVSTLTIQRTQQEDSAVYLCASSLASGGGYTFGSGTRLTVV.

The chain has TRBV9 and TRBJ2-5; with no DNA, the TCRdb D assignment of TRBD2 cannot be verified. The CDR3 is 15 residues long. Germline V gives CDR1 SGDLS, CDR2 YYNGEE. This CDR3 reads CASSVTSGAAETQYF.

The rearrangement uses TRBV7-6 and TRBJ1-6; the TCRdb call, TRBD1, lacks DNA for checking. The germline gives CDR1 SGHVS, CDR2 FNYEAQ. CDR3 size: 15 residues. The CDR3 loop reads CASSSVDRANSPLHF.

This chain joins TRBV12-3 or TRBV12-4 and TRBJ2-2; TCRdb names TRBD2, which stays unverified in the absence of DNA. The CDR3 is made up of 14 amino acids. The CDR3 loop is CASRVASGTGELFF.